These 15 T cell receptor beta chains originate from one sample sequenced in a study of blood T cell repertoires in COVID-19. TCRdb's copy holds only in-frame clones and misses some; the assay was immunoSEQ multiplex PCR. The sample contains about 180,000 clones, around 86% of which appear only once. Sequenced material: peripheral blood. These receptors were taken from a woman aged 25-40 years with active or convalescent COVID-19.

This clone has just one count. This chain's CDR3 is CAWIDILNTEAFF. In DNA form, the CDR3 reads TGTGCCTGGATCGACATTTTGAACACTGAAGCTTTCTTT. V gene TRBV30 combines with J gene TRBJ1-1; the D is unclear. This CDR3 contains 13 residues. V lost 4 bases to trimming and J lost 0 bases, with 9 bases between them. Germline loops: CDR1 GTSNPN, CDR2 SVGIG (reference sequence).

The gene calls are TRBV3-1 (or the pseudogene TRBV3-2) and TRBJ2-7; possible D gene TRBD1, 6 bases. Deletions cut 5 bases from V and 3 bases from J, with 14 bases between. There are 14 residues in the CDR3. Germline-derived CDR1 and CDR2 are LGHDT and YNNKEL (reference sequence). CDR3 in amino acids: CASSDGTQNYEQYF. The CDR3 DNA reads TGTGCCAGCAGCGACGGGACACAGAACTACGAGCAGTACTTC.

The chain recombines TRBV25-1 with TRBJ2-1; 9 positions match TRBD2. V was pared by 6 bases and J by 3 bases, with 12 bases of the junction left unmatched. There are 17 residues in the CDR3. Germline V gene sequence: CDR1 MGHDK, CDR2 SYGVNS. The CDR3: CASRQSSRLAVYNEQFF. The CDR3 coding sequence is TGTGCCAGCAGACAGAGTTCTCGACTAGCGGTCTACAATGAGCAGTTCTTC.

The V call is TRBV18, the J call TRBJ1-2, with TRBD1 as a possible D gene (6 bases). The germline V and J ends were trimmed by 3 bases and 8 bases, with 16 bases remaining between them. CDR3 length equals 14 residues. Germline assignment: CDR1 KGHSH and CDR2 LQKENI. CDR3 in amino acids: CASSPPQGRRGYTF. The DNA for the CDR3 is TGTGCCAGCTCACCGCCTCAGGGGCGCCGGGGCTACACCTTC.

V gene TRBV28 combines with J gene TRBJ2-7; TRBD2 matches 10 bases. Germline CDR1 is MDHEN and CDR2 is SYDVKM. This CDR3 is built from 16 residues. V shed 10 bases, J shed 7 bases, and the junction held 19 bases outside the gene matches. CDR3 loop: CATYGGVAGGSEEQYF. The CDR3 DNA reads TGTGCCACCTATGGGGGAGTAGCGGGAGGCTCGGAAGAGCAGTACTTC.

The chain joins TRBV19 to TRBJ1-2; 7 bases agree with TRBD1. Germline trimming cut 9 bases from V and 8 bases from J; bases unmatched to any gene: 15. The CDR3 has 14 amino acids. The germline gives CDR1 LNHDA, CDR2 SQIVND (reference sequence). The chain's CDR3 is CASNYFIGQEGYTF. The CDR3 region has the DNA TGTGCCAGCAACTACTTCATCGGACAGGAGGGCTACACCTTC.

The chain has TRBV6-5 and TRBJ1-1; TRBD1 might be the D (5 bases). Trimming took off 5 bases at V and 4 bases at J, with 14 bases between the two ends. This CDR3 is built from 14 residues. Germline V gives CDR1 MNHEY, CDR2 SVGAGI. The CDR3, as DNA: TGTGCCAGCAGTCACGGGGGGTCGTCCACTGAAGCTTTCTTT. This encodes CASSHGGSSTEAFF.

J is TRBJ2-3 and V is TRBV6-5; 11 positions agree with TRBD2. CDR1 and CDR2 (germline): MNHEY, SVGAGI. The J segment lost 5 bases and the V segment lost 4 bases, leaving 5 bases of the junction unmatched. The CDR3 has 15 amino acids. In DNA, the CDR3 is TGTGCCAGCAGTTCTGTAACTAGCGGGAGAGATACGCAGTATTTT. It translates to CASSSVTSGRDTQYF.

J is TRBJ2-3 and V is TRBV5-1; D is possibly TRBD2 (6 bases). Trimming cost V 9 bases and J 2 bases, with 19 bases left between them. This CDR3 has 15 amino acids. Germline V gives CDR1 SGHRS, CDR2 YFSETQ. The CDR3 DNA follows: TGCGCCATCCTAAGGATTAGCGGTTACACAGATACGCAGTATTTT. This gives the protein CAILRISGYTDTQYF.

This chain uses TRBV6-1 with TRBJ1-4, with a tentative D call TRBD1 (5 bases). V was shortened by 1 base and J by 5 bases, with 14 bases between the two germline ends. This CDR3 has 16 amino acids. CDR1 and CDR2 from the germline V gene are MNHNS and SASEGT. Here the CDR3 DNA reads TGTGCCAGCAGTGAAGGGTTGGACAATCTGAATGAAAAACTGTTTTTT. Translated: CASSEGLDNLNEKLFF.

In its sample, this clone was seen once. The chain uses TRBV27 and TRBJ2-7; D ambiguous. The CDR3 extends over 11 amino acids. Germline assignment: CDR1 MNHEY and CDR2 SMNVEV (reference sequence). The V end lost 4 bases, the J end lost 2 bases, and 3 bases lay between the germline ends. For the CDR3, the DNA is TGTGCCAGCAGTTCTACCTACGAGCAGTACTTC. Protein: CASSSTYEQYF.

The rearrangement links TRBV11-2 to TRBJ2-7; TRBD2 matches at 12 bases. This CDR3 is built from 15 residues. The V and J ends lost 3 bases and 4 bases, in that order; junction bases with no gene match: 4. Germline V CDR1 and CDR2: SGHAT, FQNNGV. The CDR3, as DNA: TGTGCCAGCAGCTTTGGGACTAGCGGGTATTACGAGCAGTACTTC. It translates to CASSFGTSGYYEQYF.

The rearrangement uses TRBV7-9 and TRBJ2-1, with a tentative D call TRBD1 (6 bases). The CDR3 covers 16 residues. From germline, CDR1 is SEHNR and CDR2 FQNEAQ (reference sequence). V was pared by 5 bases and J by 9 bases, with 23 bases between. The CDR3 bases are TGTGCCAGCAGCCCCCCTAACGTAGGGGGAAGGGGTGAGCAGTTCTTC. Amino acids: CASSPPNVGGRGEQFF. Filled out from reference TRBV7-9 and TRBJ2-1, the complete variable domain reads DTGVSQNPRHKITKRGQNVTFRCDPISEHNRLYWYRQTLGQGPEFLTYFQNEAQLEKSRLLSDRFSAERPKGSFSTLEIQRTEQGDSAMYLCASSPPNVGGRGEQFFGPGTRLTVL.

This rearrangement joins TRBV6-5 to TRBJ2-5; TRBD2 matches at 13 bases. There are 15 residues in the CDR3. Germline V gene data show CDR1 as MNHEY and CDR2 as SVGAGI. V dropped 10 bases and J dropped 2; count of bases not matched to a gene: 7. CDR3 sequence (DNA): TGTGCCACCTCGGGACTAGCGGGGCGTCAAGAGACCCAGTACTTC. As protein: CATSGLAGRQETQYF.

The rearrangement links TRBV19 to TRBJ2-2, with a tentative D call TRBD1 (6 bases). CDR1 LNHDA and CDR2 SQIVND come from the germline V gene (reference sequence). V was clipped by 4 bases and J by 0 bases, with 9 bases between them. This CDR3 is 15 amino acids long. CDR3 in amino acids: CASSTGQTNTGELFF. DNA of the CDR3: TGTGCCAGTAGTACCGGACAGACGAACACCGGGGAGCTGTTTTTT.